These 3 T cell receptor beta chains share one sample of origin, sequenced in a study of shared clonotypes between healthy human individuals (dated by TCRdb to the early 2020s). The method was the immunoSEQ multiplex PCR assay. TCRdb provides this immuneACCESS table in a form limited to in-frame rearrangements. Some clones are lacking; in checked studies, under half of them reflect an unresolved V gene, and why the rest are absent is not known. The sample table holds over a million clones, of which 65% to 75% were seen once. Jointly, the top ten make up nearly 1.5% of the sample. Source material: memory CD4+ T cells sorted from blood. The cell subset or site label, read with the paper, signifies: CD45RA-negative fraction. The receptors come from a man aged 18-30 years in good health.

This sequence joins TRBV6-1 and TRBJ1-2, with D tentatively TRBD1 (5 bases). This CDR3 is built from 12 residues. V was clipped by 7 bases and J by 3 bases, with 9 bases between them. Germline V gene lookup returns CDR1 MNHNS and CDR2 SASEGT. The CDR3 sequence is CASTRGDYGYTF. CDR3 bases: TGTGCCAGCACGAGGGGTGACTATGGCTACACCTTC.

This clone is a singleton in its sample. The rearrangement joins TRBV18 to TRBJ1-5, with D possibly TRBD1 on 5 matching bases. The CDR3 spans 16 residues. Per the germline V gene, CDR1 is KGHSH and CDR2 is LQKENI. Trimming cost V 4 bases and J 1 base, with 14 bases left between them. CDR3 bases: TGTGCCAGCTCACGGTTTGGGACGGGGAGCAATCAGCCCCAGCATTTT. Translation gives CASSRFGTGSNQPQHF.

DNA for the CDR3: TGTGCCACCAGCAGAGAAACACTAACGAGGGGAGAGCAGTACTTC. This translates into CATSRETLTRGEQYF. The chain employs TRBV15 and TRBJ2-7; D is perhaps TRBD1 or TRBD2 (5 bases each). Germline V CDR1 and CDR2: LNHNV, YYDKDF (reference sequence). V shed 0 bases and J shed 7 bases, with 16 bases lying between them. The CDR3 is 15 amino acids.